These T cell receptor beta chains were read from a single sample in a study of blood T cell repertoires in COVID-19. The table came from immunoSEQ multiplex PCR; TCRdb's copy has only in-frame clones and leaves some out. The data contain fewer than 450,000 clones, 90% of them singletons. The source material was PBMCs or T cells enriched from blood (not recorded which). Receptors originate from a man younger than 30 who had recovered from COVID-19. Both conserved end residues are part of each CDR3. D genes are given only for firm matches. Expanded clones are given a class, and other clones once, few, many or no size at all.

.	TRBV2	.	TRBJ1-1	TGTGCCGTATTGGAGATGAACACTGAAGCTTTCTTT	CAVLEMNTEAFF
few	TRBV5-1	.	TRBJ1-5	TGCGCCAGCAGCTCCTCAGGCGGGGATCAGCCCCAGCATTTT	CASSSSGGDQPQHF
.	TRBV25-1	TRBD1	TRBJ1-2	TGTGCCAGCAGTGATGAAACAGGGGGCGCGGGTGGCTACACCTTC	CASSDETGGAGGYTF
.	TRBV5-5	.	TRBJ1-3	TGTGCCAGCAGCTTGGTATCGGGTGGAAACACCATATATTTT	CASSLVSGGNTIYF
.	TRBV20-1	.	TRBJ1-1	TGCAGTGCTAGTGCCAGGTGGAACACTGAAGCTTTCTTT	CSASARWNTEAFF
once	TRBV5-4	TRBD2	TRBJ2-5	TGTGCCAGCAGCACTACCGGGACTAAAGGGGAGACCCAGTACTTC	CASSTTGTKGETQYF
.	TRBV13	.	TRBJ2-7	TGTGCCAGCAGCCCTCCGGGTCTCCACGAGCAGTACTTC	CASSPPGLHEQYF
once	TRBV11-2	TRBD2	TRBJ2-1	TGTGCCAGCGGTCCCACCGGGGGGGCCTACAATGAGCAGTTCTTC	CASGPTGGAYNEQFF
.	TRBV18	.	TRBJ1-3	TGTGCCAGCTCACCACTGCCCCGTCGGGGAACCCAGAATGGAAACACCATATATTTT	CASSPLPRRGTQNGNTIYF
.	TRBV7-3	TRBD1	TRBJ2-5	TGTGCCAGCAGCCCGGACAGGGCCCAAGAGACCCAGTACTTC	CASSPDRAQETQYF
.	TRBV6-5	.	TRBJ1-6	TGTGCCAGCAGCCGCGACATGTTGGATTCACCCCTCCACTTT	CASSRDMLDSPLHF
.	TRBV19	.	TRBJ1-5	TGTGCCAGTAGCCTACAGGGTTATCAGCCCCAGCATTTT	CASSLQGYQPQHF
.	TRBV2	TRBD1	TRBJ1-2	TGTGCCAGCAGTCCCGGGACAGGTCCCTATGGCTACACCTTC	CASSPGTGPYGYTF
.	TRBV4-1	TRBD2	TRBJ2-3	TGCGCCAGCAGCCAAGACGAGCGGGGGCGGAGGGATACGCAGTATTTT	CASSQDERGRRDTQYF
.	TRBV19	.	TRBJ1-2	TGTGCCAGTAGTGTAGAGGGGAGCTATGGCTACACCTTC	CASSVEGSYGYTF
.	TRBV30	TRBD1	TRBJ2-7	TGTGCCTGGACCGGGACAGGAAATTACGAGCAGTACTTC	CAWTGTGNYEQYF
.	TRBV10-3	.	TRBJ1-2	TGTGCCATCAGTGAGGGGCAGGCGGGGGGCTATGGCTACACCTTC	CAISEGQAGGYGYTF
.	TRBV28	TRBD1	TRBJ1-5	TGTGCCAGCCAAGAATGGGACAGGCCGAATCAGCCCCAGCATTTT	CASQEWDRPNQPQHF
.	TRBV6-1	.	TRBJ2-6	TGTGCCAGCAGTGAAACCAGGCCAATTGGGGCCAACGTCCTGACTTTC	CASSETRPIGANVLTF
.	TRBV5-6	TRBD1	TRBJ1-2	TGTGCCAGCAACGTTCCACAGGGGGACTATGGCTACACCTTC	CASNVPQGDYGYTF
.	TRBV24-1	.	TRBJ2-1	TGTGCCACCAGTAGGACTGGGGTCAATGAGCAGTTCTTC	CATSRTGVNEQFF
.	TRBV5-8	TRBD2	TRBJ2-3	TGTGCCAGCAGCCCGGGACTAGCGGGAGCAGGCGCAGATACGCAGTATTTT	CASSPGLAGAGADTQYF
.	TRBV7-2	TRBD2	TRBJ2-5	TGTGCCAGCAGCTATCCGGGACTAGCGGGAGGAGAGACCCAGTACTTC	CASSYPGLAGGETQYF
.	TRBV5-1	TRBD2	TRBJ2-1	TGCGCCAGCAGCCTAACTCTTCCTAGCGGGGGGAGCTATGAGCAGTTCTTC	CASSLTLPSGGSYEQFF
.	TRBV4-1	TRBD1	TRBJ1-5	TGCGCCAGCAGCCAAGAAGACAGGGGTGGTCAGCCCCAGCATTTT	CASSQEDRGGQPQHF
.	TRBV7-8	TRBD1	TRBJ1-5	TGTGCCAGCAGCTCCACGACAGGGAGCCAGCCCCAGCATTTT	CASSSTTGSQPQHF
.	TRBV5-1	TRBD2	TRBJ2-2	TGCGCCAGCAGGACTACGGGAGGGCCAAGCGGGGAGCTGTTTTTT	CASRTTGGPSGELFF